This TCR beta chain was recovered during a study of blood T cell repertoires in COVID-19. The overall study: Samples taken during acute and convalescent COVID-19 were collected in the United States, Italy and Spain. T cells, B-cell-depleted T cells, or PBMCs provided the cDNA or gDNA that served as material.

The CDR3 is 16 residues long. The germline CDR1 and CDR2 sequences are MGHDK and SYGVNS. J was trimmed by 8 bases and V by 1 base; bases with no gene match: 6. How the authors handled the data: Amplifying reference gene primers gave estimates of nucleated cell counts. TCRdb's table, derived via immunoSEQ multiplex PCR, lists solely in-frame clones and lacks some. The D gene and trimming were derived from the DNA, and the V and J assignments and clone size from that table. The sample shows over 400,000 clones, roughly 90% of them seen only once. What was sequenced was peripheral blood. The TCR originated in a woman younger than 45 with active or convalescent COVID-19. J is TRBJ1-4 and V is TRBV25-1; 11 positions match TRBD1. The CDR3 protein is CASSEFGTGGREKLFF. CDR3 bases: TGTGCCAGCAGTGAATTCGGGACAGGGGGGAGAGAAAAACTGTTTTTT.